What follows describes a single TCR beta chain. Germline V lookup: CDR1 LNHDA, CDR2 SQIVND (reference sequence). This CDR3 spans 13 amino acids. V lost 5 bases, J lost 8 bases, and 5 bases stayed unmatched. The sample belongs to a study of cytotoxic CD8 clonotypes in ibrutinib-treated CLL. This table comes from immunoSEQ multiplex PCR, and its TCRdb copy is limited to in-frame clones, with some not included. Of 150,000 or so clones detected, about four fifths appear once; the ten largest clones hold around 2%. This receptor was obtained from a human donor with chronic lymphocytic leukemia. V and J are TRBV19 and TRBJ2-7; 11 nucleotides match TRBD2. Sequenced here: PBMCs, sampled after 12 months of ibrutinib treatment. CDR3 loop: CASSPTSGSKQYF. CDR3 nucleotide sequence: TGTGCCAGTAGTCCCACTAGCGGGAGCAAGCAGTACTTC.